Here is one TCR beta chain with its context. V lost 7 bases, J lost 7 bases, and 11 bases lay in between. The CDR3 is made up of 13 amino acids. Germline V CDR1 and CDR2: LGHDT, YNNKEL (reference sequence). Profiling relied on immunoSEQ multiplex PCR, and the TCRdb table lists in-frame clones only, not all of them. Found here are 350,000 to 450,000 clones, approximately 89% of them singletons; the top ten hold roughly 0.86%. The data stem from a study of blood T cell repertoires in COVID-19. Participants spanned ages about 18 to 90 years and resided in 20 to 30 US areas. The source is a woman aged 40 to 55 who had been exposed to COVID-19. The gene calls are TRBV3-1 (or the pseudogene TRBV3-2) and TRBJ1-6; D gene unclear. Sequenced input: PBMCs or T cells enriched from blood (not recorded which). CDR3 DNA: TGTGCCAGCAATGGCAGGAAAAATTCACCCCTCCACTTT. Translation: CASNGRKNSPLHF.